A single sample is the source of the 5 T cell receptor beta chains below, sequenced in a study of blood T cell repertoires in COVID-19. TCRdb's copy holds only in-frame clones and misses some; the assay was immunoSEQ multiplex PCR. Here the sample spans a few hundred thousand clones, approximately 88% being singletons. Sequencing was done on a sample of peripheral blood. These receptors originate from a woman aged 25 to 39 with COVID-19, enrolled during active disease.

This rearrangement joins TRBV4-1 to TRBJ2-2, with 8 bases matching TRBD1. The length of the CDR3 is 17 residues. Germline assignment: CDR1 MGHRA and CDR2 YSYEKL. Trimming removed 4 bases from V and 0 bases from J; junction bases left unmatched: 7. The CDR3 spells CASSPRTGTSNTGELFF. The CDR3 DNA reads as TGCGCCAGCAGCCCCCGGACAGGGACATCGAACACCGGGGAGCTGTTTTTT.

This clone is a singleton in its sample. The V and J genes are TRBV5-1 and TRBJ1-4; 8 bases map to TRBD1. CDR3 length: 15 residues. Germline CDR1 reads SGHRS; CDR2 reads YFSETQ. With V trimmed by 5 bases and J by 7 bases, 10 bases remained unmatched. CDR3 protein: CASRPSGGASEKLFF. Written as DNA, the CDR3 is TGCGCCAGCAGACCCTCAGGGGGCGCGAGTGAAAAACTGTTTTTT.

This rearrangement joins TRBV5-5 to TRBJ1-5; no firm D call. CDR3 size: 14 residues. Trimming removed 0 bases at V and 9 bases at J, with 13 bases between. Germline assignment: CDR1 SGHKS and CDR2 YYEKEE (reference sequence). The CDR3 is CASSLAGPIRPQHF. The CDR3 region has the DNA TGTGCCAGCAGCTTGGCAGGCCCTATAAGGCCCCAGCATTTT.

The chain couples TRBV12-3 or TRBV12-4 to TRBJ2-5; D possibly corresponds to TRBD1 (6 bases). The CDR3 is 13 amino acids. The ends were cut back, 3 bases at V and 4 bases at J, with 9 bases in the middle. CDR3 loop: CASSLGAIETQYF. The CDR3 DNA is TGTGCCAGCAGTTTGGGGGCTATAGAGACCCAGTACTTC.

The chain recombines TRBV6-2 or TRBV6-3 with TRBJ2-7; D gene unclear. Germline V gives CDR1 MNHEY, CDR2 SVGEGT. V lost 3 bases and J 0 bases, leaving 6 bases between the germline ends. The CDR3 covers 13 residues. The CDR3 here is CASSYRSSYEQYV. The CDR3 nucleotides read TGTGCCAGCAGTTATCGCAGCTCCTACGAGCAGTACGTC.